This T cell receptor (beta chain) was recovered during a study of CD8+ T cells in alopecia areata. With V trimmed by 2 bases and J by 4 bases, 10 bases remained unmatched. Looked up from germline, CDR1 is MGHRA and CDR2 is YSYEKL. CDR3 length: 16 amino acids. As to this clone: Its antigen is as yet unknown.

Study observations and caveats: Uncertainty about whether baseline CD8+ expansion is linked to response remains, with one nonresponder.

RNA extraction was followed by reverse transcription into cDNA, which acted as the sequencing template. Produced via immunoSEQ multiplex PCR; TCRdb's table is partial and in-frame only. The sample has about 120,000 clones; about 50% are singletons. This sample's treatment: oral pan-JAK inhibitor, 5-10 mg twice daily. The clonotype comes from a human donor with alopecia areata. The sample here was CD4+ T cells sorted from blood, taken at week 4, from a patient treated with tofacitinib. The rearrangement joins TRBV4-1 to TRBJ1-1, with 7 bases fitting TRBD1. The DNA for the CDR3 is TGCGCCAGCAGCCAACTTCCCTTCCCAGGGGGCACTGAAGCTTTCTTT. Residues: CASSQLPFPGGTEAFF.